This T cell receptor beta chain originates from a study of post-analysis software for immune sequencing data. Study outcomes and limitations: Compared with controls, patients had more of five or six TRBV segments, including TRBV5-6, TRBV5-1 and TRBV20-1.

Concerning this clonotype: Antigen: not known.

Unique molecular identifiers tagged the TCR beta cDNA libraries. TCRdb re-analysed the PCR reads in MiXCR, keeping a single row per CDR3 protein. The table lists fewer than 900,000 distinct CDR3 sequences, roughly 50% of them singletons. The CDR3 runs 14 residues. Trimming took 0 bases from V and 5 from J, leaving 8 bases between them. CDR1 and CDR2 from the germline V gene are LNHNV and YYDKDF (reference sequence). V usage is TRBV15 and J usage is TRBJ1-5; TRBD1 is a possible D gene (5 bases). The sequence derives from a girl aged 5 to 17 with multiple sclerosis. Sequencing was performed on blood. CDR3 DNA: TGTGCCACCAGCAGAGAAGGGGTGGATCAGCCCCAGCATTTT. Its translation: CATSREGVDQPQHF.